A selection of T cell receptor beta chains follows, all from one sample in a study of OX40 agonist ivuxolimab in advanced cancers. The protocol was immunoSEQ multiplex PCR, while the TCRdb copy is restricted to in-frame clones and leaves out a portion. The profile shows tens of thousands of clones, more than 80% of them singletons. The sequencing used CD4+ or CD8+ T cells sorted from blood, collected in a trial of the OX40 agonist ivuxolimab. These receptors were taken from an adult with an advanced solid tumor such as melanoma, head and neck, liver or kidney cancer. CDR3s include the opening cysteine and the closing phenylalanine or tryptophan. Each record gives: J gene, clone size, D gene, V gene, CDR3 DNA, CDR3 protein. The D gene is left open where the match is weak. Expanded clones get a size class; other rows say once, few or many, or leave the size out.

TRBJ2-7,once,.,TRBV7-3,TGTGCCAGCAGCTTAAATGGCTTCGGCGAGCAGTACTTC,CASSLNGFGEQYF
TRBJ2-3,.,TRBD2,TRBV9,TGTGCCAGCAGCGAGAGAGGACTAGCTGGGGCAGATACGCAGTATTTT,CASSERGLAGADTQYF
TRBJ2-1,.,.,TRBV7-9,TGTGCCAGCAGCACAGGGAGGGTCAGTGAGCAGTTCTTC,CASSTGRVSEQFF
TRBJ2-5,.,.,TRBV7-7,TGTGCTAGCAGCTTAGGAGGGCTCCGTCAAGAGACCCAGTACTTC,CASSLGGLRQETQYF
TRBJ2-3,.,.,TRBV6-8,TGTGCCAGCAGTTTTAGGATCACAGATACGCAGTATTTT,CASSFRITDTQYF
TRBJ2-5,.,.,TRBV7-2,TGTGCCAGCAGCTTAGCCGGTCGCGGAGGTGGGTGGGAGACCCAGTACTTC,CASSLAGRGGGWETQYF
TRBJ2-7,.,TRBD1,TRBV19,TGTGCCAGTAGTATACCTACAGGGGGAAGCGAGCAGTACTTC,CASSIPTGGSEQYF
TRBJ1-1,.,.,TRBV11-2,TGTGCCAGCAGCCCAGTGACCGGGTTGAACACTGAAGCTTTCTTT,CASSPVTGLNTEAFF
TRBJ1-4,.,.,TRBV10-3,TGTGCCATCAGTTGGACGGAGAATGAAAAACTGTTTTTT,CAISWTENEKLFF
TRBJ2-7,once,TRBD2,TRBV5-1,TGCGCCAGCAGCAGGACTAGCGGGGCCTACGAGCAGTACTTC,CASSRTSGAYEQYF
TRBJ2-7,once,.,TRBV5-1,TGCGCCAGCAGAAGCAGCGCCTACGAGCAGTACTTC,CASRSSAYEQYF
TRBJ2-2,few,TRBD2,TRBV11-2,TGTGCCAGCAGGGGGGGACTAGCGAACACCGGGGAGCTGTTTTTT,CASRGGLANTGELFF
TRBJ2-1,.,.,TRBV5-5,TGTGCCAGCAGCACGGTGACTATTAGCTACAATGAGCAGTTCTTC,CASSTVTISYNEQFF
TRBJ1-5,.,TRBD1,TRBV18,TGTGCCAGCTCCCTCGGACAGGGAGCCGTTCAGCCCCAGCATTTT,CASSLGQGAVQPQHF
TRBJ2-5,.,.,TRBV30,TGTGCCTTGTCGCGGGCCCAAGAGACCCAGTACTTC,CALSRAQETQYF
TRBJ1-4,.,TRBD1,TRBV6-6,TGTGCCAGCAGCCGGGACAGGGGGGGTGAAAAACTGTTTTTT,CASSRDRGGEKLFF
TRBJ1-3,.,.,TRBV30,TGTGCCTGGAAGATAGGATCATCCCCGAACACCATATATTTT,CAWKIGSSPNTIYF
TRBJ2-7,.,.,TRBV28,TGTGCCAGCATCACCGCCGGAACCTACGAGCAGTACTTC,CASITAGTYEQYF
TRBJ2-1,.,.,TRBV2,TGTGCCAGCAGTGCAATCCTCGGGGCGGGAGAGCAGTTCTTC,CASSAILGAGEQFF
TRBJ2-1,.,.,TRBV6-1,TGTGCCAGCAGTGATTTCCTGGACCCCTACAATGAGCAGTTCTTC,CASSDFLDPYNEQFF
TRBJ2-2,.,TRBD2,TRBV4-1,TGCGCCAGCAGCCCGAGGACTAGCGGGAACACCGGGGAGCTGTTTTTT,CASSPRTSGNTGELFF
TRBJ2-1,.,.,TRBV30,TGTGCCTGGAGTCCCCTACTAGTTTCCAATGAGCAGTTCTTC,CAWSPLLVSNEQFF
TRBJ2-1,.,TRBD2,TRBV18,TGTGCCAGCTCACCAGGGGCGGGAGGGTTCGATGAGCAGTTCTTC,CASSPGAGGFDEQFF
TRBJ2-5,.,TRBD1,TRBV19,TGTGCCAGTAGGCCGGGACAGGGCGTAGAGACCCAGTACTTC,CASRPGQGVETQYF
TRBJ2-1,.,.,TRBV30,TGTGCCTGGAGTACGGGCTCGGGTGGCAATGAGCAGTTCTTC,CAWSTGSGGNEQFF
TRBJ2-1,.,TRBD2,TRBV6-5,TGTGCCAGCAGAACTAGCGGGAATGAGCAGTTCTTC,CASRTSGNEQFF
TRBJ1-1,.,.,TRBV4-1,TGCGCCAGCAGCCGGGACGGGACGAACACTGAAGCTTTCTTT,CASSRDGTNTEAFF
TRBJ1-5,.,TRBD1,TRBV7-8,TGTGCCAGCAGCTTAGGGTCAGGGGGGGGTCAGCCCCAGCATTTT,CASSLGSGGGQPQHF
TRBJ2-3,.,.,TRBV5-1,TGCGCCACCCGAACTGGGACAACGACAGATACGCAGTATTTT,CATRTGTTTDTQYF
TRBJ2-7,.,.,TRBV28,TGTGCCAGCAGCCCCAGCGGACAGAACCGCGAGCAGTACTTC,CASSPSGQNREQYF
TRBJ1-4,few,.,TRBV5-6,TGTGCCAGCAGCTCAAAGGGGCGGTCTAATGAAAAACTGTTTTTT,CASSSKGRSNEKLFF
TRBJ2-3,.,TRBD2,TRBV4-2,TGTGCCAGCAGGCTACTAGCGGGGGTCACAGATACGCAGTATTTT,CASRLLAGVTDTQYF
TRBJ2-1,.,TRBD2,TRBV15,TGTGCCACCAGCAGAGATCGGAGCGGGAGTTCCGGACGGTTCAATGAGCAGTTCTTC,CATSRDRSGSSGRFNEQFF
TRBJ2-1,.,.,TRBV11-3,TGTGCCAGCAGCTTAGCGGCTATCGGGGAGCAGTTCTTC,CASSLAAIGEQFF
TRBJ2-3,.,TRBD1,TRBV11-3,TGTGCCAGCAGCACAGGGGGCGCAGATACGCAGTATTTT,CASSTGGADTQYF
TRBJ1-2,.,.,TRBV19,TGTGCCAGTAGTATACAGGGCCGACACTCCTCACTGGCAGGCTACACCTTC,CASSIQGRHSSLAGYTF
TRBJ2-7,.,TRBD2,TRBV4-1,TGCGCCAGCAGCCAAGATGATAGCGGGAGGGTTTTCTACGAGCAGTACTTC,CASSQDDSGRVFYEQYF
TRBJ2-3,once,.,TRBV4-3,TGCGCCAGCAGTCAGTTAGACGGGGCTGGCACAGATACGCAGTATTTT,CASSQLDGAGTDTQYF
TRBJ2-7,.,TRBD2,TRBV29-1,TGCAGCGTTGAGAGCGGGAGGAACGAGCAGTACTTC,CSVESGRNEQYF
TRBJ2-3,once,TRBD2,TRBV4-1,TGCGCCAGCAGCCAAGGGACGGCGGGAGTTTCCACAGATACGCAGTATTTT,CASSQGTAGVSTDTQYF
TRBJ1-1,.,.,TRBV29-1,TGCAGCGTTCGGTACACTGAAGCTTTCTTT,CSVRYTEAFF
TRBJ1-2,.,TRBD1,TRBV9,TGTGCCAGCAGCGTCCAGGGGGCGGGGGGCTACACCTTC,CASSVQGAGGYTF
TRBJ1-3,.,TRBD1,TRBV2,TGTGCCAGCAGTCCCCAGGGGGGGAGGTCTGGAAACACCATATATTTT,CASSPQGGRSGNTIYF